These T cell receptor beta chains were read from a single sample in a study of blood T cell repertoires in COVID-19. Sequencing was performed with immunoSEQ multiplex PCR; in TCRdb, only in-frame clones are kept and a portion is missing. The sample has approximately 260,000 clones, about 90% seen once. Sequencing was performed on PBMCs or T cells enriched from blood (not recorded which). These receptors originate from a woman aged 40 to 50 with acute COVID-19. Both conserved end residues are part of each CDR3. D genes are given only for firm matches. Clone size is not always given. Where it is, it says once, few, many or a class for expanded clones.

V gene | D gene | clone size | CDR3 protein
TRBV3-1/TRBV3-2 | NA | NA | CASSQDKWPLGYGYTF
TRBV5-1 | TRBD2 | NA | CATGLAGVPQETQYF
TRBV6-6 | NA | NA | CASSTGGNTEAFF
TRBV5-1 | NA | NA | CASSGAGFTDTQYF
TRBV1 | NA | NA | CTSSPGGSYEGWDTGELFF
TRBV9 | NA | NA | CASSVGLPEANYGYTF
TRBV18 | NA | once | CASSPLSFGGTNTGELFF
TRBV11-2 | NA | NA | CASSLERGTYEQYF
TRBV27 | TRBD1 | NA | CASSLQTGFQPQHF
TRBV11-2 | TRBD1 | NA | CASSFGTGGNEQFF
TRBV3-1/TRBV3-2 | TRBD2 | once | CASSQEGTSTEQFF
TRBV6-1 | TRBD1 | NA | CASSEAPGQTLVGAFF
TRBV7-9 | NA | NA | CASSSLRWEQYF
TRBV4-2 | TRBD2 | NA | CASSQDRREDSLDEQFF
TRBV7-9 | TRBD1 | many | CASSDHRGVDEQYF
TRBV19 | NA | NA | CASTFRQLLNTEAFF
TRBV14 | TRBD1 | NA | CASSQGWAGGAGYTF
TRBV5-5 | TRBD1 | NA | CASSRHFQGAGAEAFF
TRBV5-4 | NA | NA | CASSRTAPGNSPLHF
TRBV4-1 | TRBD2 | NA | CASSPRAGETDTQYF
TRBV12-5 | NA | NA | CASGLPLGGRETQYF
TRBV24-1 | NA | NA | CATSESGYGYTF
TRBV5-4 | NA | NA | CASSLLPGETGELFF
TRBV15 | TRBD1 | NA | CATSRGSQGVNTEAFF
TRBV24-1 | TRBD2 | NA | CATSDVAGASKVEQFF
TRBV19 | TRBD2 | NA | CASSEAGVRIEQFF
TRBV19 | TRBD1 | NA | CASSGGQGGNSPLHF
TRBV4-2 | TRBD2 | once | CASSQFPAGGPAEQYF
TRBV19 | NA | once | CASSLGINSYEQYF
TRBV7-9 | TRBD2 | NA | CASSFFGREGDTQYF
TRBV6-5 | NA | once | CASSLGGAGGNQPQHF
TRBV4-1 | NA | NA | CASSQGGTSYEQYF
TRBV11-1 | NA | NA | CASSFRDRSPDSPLHF
TRBV24-1 | TRBD2 | NA | CATRTSGITDTQYF
TRBV7-8 | NA | many | CASSLEMSYEQYF
TRBV5-1 | NA | NA | CASSIQGNYEQYF
TRBV10-3 | TRBD2 | NA | CAISFPQSRTSVQTDTQYF
TRBV7-8 | TRBD1 | few | CASSLGDSENQPQHF
TRBV19 | NA | NA | CASSITSGTYNEQFF